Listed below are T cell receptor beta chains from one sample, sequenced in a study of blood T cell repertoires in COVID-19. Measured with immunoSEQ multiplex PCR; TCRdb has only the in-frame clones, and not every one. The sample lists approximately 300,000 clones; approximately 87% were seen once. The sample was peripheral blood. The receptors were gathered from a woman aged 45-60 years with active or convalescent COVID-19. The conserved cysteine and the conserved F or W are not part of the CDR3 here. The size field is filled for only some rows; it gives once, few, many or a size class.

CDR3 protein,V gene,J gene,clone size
ASSLKPSLSADNEQF,TRBV7-3,TRBJ2-1,-
ASSNDRTGELF,TRBV7-2,TRBJ2-2,-
ASSELPGGRDYGYT,TRBV2,TRBJ1-2,-
ASSVRSADTQY,TRBV7-2,TRBJ2-3,-
ASSQAGQGSTEAF,TRBV3-1/TRBV3-2,TRBJ1-1,-
ASRNRGLGTEAF,TRBV19,TRBJ1-1,-
ASSETAEAF,TRBV6-2/TRBV6-3,TRBJ1-1,-
ASSTPGLASVYEQY,TRBV19,TRBJ2-7,-
ASSDWTSRAGGTDTQY,TRBV4-3,TRBJ2-3,-
ASSITGGETQY,TRBV18,TRBJ2-5,-
ASSRKYTGANSPLH,TRBV3-1/TRBV3-2,TRBJ1-6,-
ASSPGRRWDGYT,TRBV19,TRBJ1-2,-
ASSSTGNNEKLF,TRBV5-4,TRBJ1-4,-
ASSFTSGRSNEQF,TRBV7-6,TRBJ2-1,-
ASSQVGGLYGYT,TRBV4-3,TRBJ1-2,-
ASSSLAGAYNEQF,TRBV5-6,TRBJ2-1,-
ATSREVNSGGSGNTIY,TRBV15,TRBJ1-3,-
ASSLMAGGAYEQY,TRBV5-4,TRBJ2-7,-
AIRQTGDWNEQY,TRBV10-3,TRBJ2-7,-
ASSLAPPRGTDTQY,TRBV5-1,TRBJ2-3,once
ASSISRDTQY,TRBV19,TRBJ2-3,few
ASSLGLRGSPLH,TRBV27,TRBJ1-6,-
ASSLMGSSYEQY,TRBV5-6,TRBJ2-7,-
AWSQPEGPQH,TRBV30,TRBJ1-5,-
ASKAQGADTQY,TRBV19,TRBJ2-3,once
ASSSMGLAGAGELF,TRBV5-4,TRBJ2-2,-
ASSRAGTRDSYNEQF,TRBV4-3,TRBJ2-1,-
ASTQPGTIGNTIY,TRBV2,TRBJ1-3,-
ASSQDSAGARGYT,TRBV4-2,TRBJ1-2,-
AHRTGERQETQY,TRBV30,TRBJ2-5,-
ASSQPWGVPPLWANVLT,TRBV4-1,TRBJ2-6,-
ATSRGGEREGLVTHTDTQY,TRBV15,TRBJ2-3,-
ASITHKSNYGYT,TRBV19,TRBJ1-2,-
ASSLNRGLAGPYEQY,TRBV5-4,TRBJ2-7,-
ASSPNLGGVGSGANVLT,TRBV7-6,TRBJ2-6,-
ASSLRGRLSYNEQF,TRBV28,TRBJ2-1,many
ASSRVSSGNTIY,TRBV7-9,TRBJ1-3,few
ATSDPSEEGGYSGANVLT,TRBV24-1,TRBJ2-6,-
ASSLSSWNEQF,TRBV7-8,TRBJ2-1,-
ASSQDLRASYNEQF,TRBV4-3,TRBJ2-1,-
ASTLDRGYGYT,TRBV2,TRBJ1-2,-
AISEGGGGIYEQY,TRBV10-3,TRBJ2-7,once
AYLRRLPSTDTQY,TRBV3-1/TRBV3-2,TRBJ2-3,-
ASEGTSEISYEQY,TRBV2,TRBJ2-7,few
ASSEAFRAGAGELF,TRBV2,TRBJ2-2,-
ASSTQGAGNTIY,TRBV19,TRBJ1-3,-
ASSLRGQGAYEQY,TRBV7-2,TRBJ2-7,-
ASSSRTGANTGELF,TRBV7-2,TRBJ2-2,-
ASTPRGLAGDPGELF,TRBV19,TRBJ2-2,-
ASSVAIEDTQY,TRBV9,TRBJ2-3,-
AWSAGQGRGTEAF,TRBV30,TRBJ1-1,-
ASSLTGFGNTIY,TRBV7-9,TRBJ1-3,-
ASSNRQGSAEQY,TRBV9,TRBJ2-7,once
ASSHGGKGTGNTIY,TRBV4-1,TRBJ1-3,-
ASSYQQGNYGYT,TRBV6-5,TRBJ1-2,-
ASSQVGGAGYEQY,TRBV4-1,TRBJ2-7,-
ATRPRGENQPQH,TRBV9,TRBJ1-5,-
ASSLDRRVYNEQF,TRBV7-2,TRBJ2-1,-
ASSQEVGASLTRPQH,TRBV4-3,TRBJ1-5,-